The 5 T cell receptor beta chains presented below share a single source sample, sequenced in a study of Graves' ophthalmopathy and Graves' hyperthyroidism. TCR beta CDR3 amplification used RNA transcripts. The first-round RT-PCR employed HTBI primers together with the Qiagen OneStep RT-PCR kit. A multiplex PCR was then performed as the second round. TCRdb ran MiXCR on the multiplex PCR reads and lists one entry per CDR3 protein. This table holds about 740,000 distinct CDR3 sequences, roughly 40% found once. Sequencing was done on a sample of peripheral blood. The receptors were sampled from an adult man with Graves' ophthalmopathy.

Of note for this clonotype: Germline is not matched at one junction end, which may reflect a read error. This rearrangement joins TRBV2 to TRBJ1-2, with 7 nucleotides matching TRBD1. The CDR3 has 14 residues. Germline values: CDR1 SNHLY, CDR2 FYNNEI. The CDR3 nucleotides are TGTCCCAGCAGCTTCAGGGGGTACGGCTATGGCTACACCTTC. This gives the protein CPSSFRGYGYGYTF.

This rearrangement joins TRBV27 to TRBJ1-1, with D possibly matching TRBD1 (5 bases). Trimming removed 8 bases from V and 1 base from J, with 14 bases in between. This CDR3 comprises 14 residues. Germline V gene lookup returns CDR1 MNHEY and CDR2 SMNVEV (reference sequence). CDR3 DNA: TGTGCCAGCTTTGGGTCCAGGGCGAACACTGAAGCTTTCTTT. It codes for CASFGSRANTEAFF.

In this sample, this clonotype turned up a few times. The rearrangement uses TRBV7-6 and TRBJ2-5; D may be TRBD2 (5 bases). The CDR3 runs to 19 residues. V was shortened by 5 bases and J by 4 bases, with 29 bases between the two germline ends. CDR1 SGHVS and CDR2 FNYEAQ come from the germline V gene. CDR3 in DNA: TGTGCCAGCAGCAGAAGAAGCCGTCATGCGGGTGGGTCGGTAGAGACCCAGTACTTC. This gives the protein CASSRRSRHAGGSVETQYF. The full variable domain, completed using reference TRBV7-6 and TRBJ2-5, is GAGVSQSPRYKVTKRGQDVALRCDPISGHVSLYWYRQALGQGPEFLTYFNYEAQQDKSGLPNDRFSAERPEGSISTLTIQRTEQRDSAMYRCASSRRSRHAGGSVETQYFGPGTRLLVL.

The chain joins TRBV11-1 to TRBJ2-6; tentative D call: TRBD2 (6 bases). The germline V gene encodes CDR1 SGHAT and CDR2 FQDESV (reference sequence). With 8 bases removed from V and 0 bases from J, the gap between germline ends came to 11 bases. The CDR3 loop spans 15 amino acids. The CDR3 DNA reads as TGTGCCAGCTTCCCCGGGAGCTCTGGGGCCAACGTCCTGACTTTC. This sequence encodes CASFPGSSGANVLTF.

In its sample, this clonotype was seen many times. V is TRBV6-5 and J is TRBJ2-7; the D gene is possibly TRBD1 (6 bases). The CDR3 has 13 amino acids. From germline, CDR1 is MNHEY and CDR2 SVGAGI. V was shortened by 6 bases and J by 0 bases, with 9 bases between the two germline ends. The CDR3 DNA is TGTGCCAGCAGACCGGACAGCTCCTACGAGCAGTACTTC. It translates to CASRPDSSYEQYF.